Presented here are 31 T cell receptor beta chains from one specimen sequenced in a study of blood T cell repertoires in COVID-19. Some clones are missing from TCRdb's copy, which holds only in-frame ones; the method was immunoSEQ multiplex PCR. The sample contains over 10,000 clones, around 91% of which appear only once. Sequencing was done on a sample of peripheral blood. The receptors come from a human donor with active COVID-19. The donor label of this sample is uncertain.

This rearrangement joins TRBV7-2 to TRBJ2-1; 7 bases line up with TRBD1. CDR1 and CDR2 (germline): SGHTA, FQGNSA. This CDR3 comprises 15 residues. V gave up 2 bases and J gave up 6 bases; unmatched junction bases: 7. Written as DNA, the CDR3 is TGTGCCAGCAGCTTAAGGGCCTCAGGGGGCAATGAGCAGTTCTTC. This codes for CASSLRASGGNEQFF.

This clone was observed a single time. The rearrangement links TRBV6-5 to TRBJ2-1, with TRBD2 identical over 9 bases. The CDR3 has 14 residues. Trimming cost V 7 bases and J 4 bases; bases outside gene matches: 5. Germline V CDR1 and CDR2: MNHEY, SVGAGI. In nucleotides, the CDR3 is TGTGCCAGCAAGGAGCGGGGGGCTTACAATGAGCAGTTCTTC. Translating it yields CASKERGAYNEQFF.

This chain links TRBV3-1 (or the pseudogene TRBV3-2) with TRBJ1-2; D unresolved. This CDR3 is built from 13 residues. Germline assignment: CDR1 LGHDT and CDR2 YNNKEL (reference sequence). Trimming pared 2 bases from V and 6 bases from J, leaving 10 bases between. In DNA, the CDR3 is TGTGCCAGCAGCCAAACACGGGAGCATGGCTACACCTTC. Amino acid sequence: CASSQTREHGYTF.

The V call is TRBV4-1, the J call TRBJ2-3; 10 positions match TRBD2. In germline, CDR1 is MGHRA, CDR2 YSYEKL. The CDR3 loop spans 17 amino acids. Germline trimming cut 0 bases from V and 6 bases from J; bases unmatched to any gene: 9. This CDR3 is CASSQDSGSGGADTQYF. The DNA of the CDR3 is TGCGCCAGCAGCCAAGATTCCGGGAGCGGGGGGGCGGATACGCAGTATTTT.

The chain joins TRBV5-4 to TRBJ1-2, with TRBD1 matching over 11 bases. The length of the CDR3 is 17 residues. V lost 4 bases and J lost 3; bases outside the gene matches: 11. CDR1 SGHNT and CDR2 YYREEE come from the germline V gene (reference sequence). CDR3 loop: CASSTKPDRGRDYGYTF. DNA of the CDR3: TGTGCCAGCAGCACAAAGCCGGACAGGGGGCGCGACTATGGCTACACCTTC.

V and J are TRBV18 and TRBJ2-1; TRBD1 matches 7 bases. The length of the CDR3 is 14 residues. Germline V gene data show CDR1 as KGHSH and CDR2 as LQKENI. V shed 5 bases, J shed 10 bases, and the junction held 11 bases outside the gene matches. Written as DNA, the CDR3 is TGTGCCAGCTCATTTTCCGGGACAGATGGAGAGCAGTTCTTC. Its translation is CASSFSGTDGEQFF.

The rearrangement joins TRBV19 to TRBJ2-7; weak D call: TRBD1 (6 bases). This CDR3 is built from 15 residues. CDR1 LNHDA and CDR2 SQIVND come from the germline V gene (reference sequence). The germline V and J ends were trimmed by 0 bases and 4 bases, with 13 bases remaining between them. The CDR3 nucleotides are TGTGCCAGTAGTATAGATGAAACAGGGAATTACGAGCAGTACTTC. This encodes CASSIDETGNYEQYF.

The chain is built from TRBV19 and TRBJ2-5; 7 bases are shared with TRBD2. V lost 10 bases to trimming and J lost 0 bases; unmatched junction nucleotides: 11. CDR3 length: 15 amino acids. Germline-derived CDR1 and CDR2 are LNHDA and SQIVND (reference sequence). The DNA for the CDR3 is TGTGCCACCTCAGGGAGCGGGACGTACCAAGAGACCCAGTACTTC. It translates to CATSGSGTYQETQYF.

The J gene is TRBJ2-2, the V gene TRBV11-3; D might be TRBD2 (5 bases). V gave up 10 bases and J gave up 1 base, with 10 bases separating them. The CDR3 is 13 residues long. Germline CDR1 and CDR2: SGHNT and YENEEA. CDR3 amino acids: CAIPGLNTGELFF. CDR3 bases: TGTGCCATCCCGGGGTTGAACACCGGGGAGCTGTTTTTT. The entire variable domain, with the rest obtained from reference TRBV11-3 and TRBJ2-2, is as follows: EAGVVQSPRYKIIEKKQPVAFWCNPISGHNTLYWYLQNLGQGPELLIRYENEEAVDDSQLPKDRFSAERLKGVDSTLKIQPAELGDSAVYLCAIPGLNTGELFFGEGSRLTVL.

The chain has TRBV19 and TRBJ2-1; 7 bases align to TRBD2. Germline-derived CDR1 and CDR2 are LNHDA and SQIVND (reference sequence). The J segment lost 7 bases and the V segment lost 3 bases, leaving 3 bases of the junction unmatched. CDR3 length equals 13 residues. CDR3 amino acids: CASSMAGGNEQFF. The DNA of the CDR3 is TGTGCCAGTAGTATGGCCGGGGGGAATGAGCAGTTCTTC.

The chain joins TRBV29-1 to TRBJ1-6, with unresolved D. CDR3 length equals 15 residues. CDR1 SQVTM and CDR2 ANQGSEA come from the germline V gene. V lost 4 bases to trimming and J lost 8 bases, with 18 bases between them. CDR3 sequence (DNA): TGCAGCGTTGCGTTCAGAACAAAGTTGGATTCACCCCTCCACTTT. Its translation is CSVAFRTKLDSPLHF. The variable domain in full, completed from reference TRBV29-1 and TRBJ1-6, reads SAVISQKPSRDICQRGTSLTIQCQVDSQVTMMFWYRQQPGQSLTLIATANQGSEATYESGFVIDKFPISRPNLTFSTLTVSNMSPEDSSIYLCSVAFRTKLDSPLHFGNGTRLTVT.

V usage is TRBV5-6 and J usage is TRBJ1-1, with D unclear. Trimming took 2 bases from V and 6 from J, leaving 5 bases between them. The CDR3 extends over 11 amino acids. The germline V gene encodes CDR1 SGHDT and CDR2 YYEEEE. The CDR3 DNA reads as TGTGCCAGCAGCTTCGTCTCTGAAGCTTTCTTT. Translating gives CASSFVSEAFF.

This clone was observed a single time. The V gene is TRBV5-5, the J gene TRBJ2-7; TRBD1 agrees at 7 bases. CDR3 length: 15 residues. Germline V gene lookup returns CDR1 SGHKS and CDR2 YYEKEE (reference sequence). V shed 0 bases, J shed 6 bases, and the junction held 9 bases outside the gene matches. The CDR3 region has the DNA TGTGCCAGCAGCTTGGTACAGGGGATCTTCAGCGAGCAGTACTTC. Amino acids: CASSLVQGIFSEQYF.

This chain uses TRBV6-5 with TRBJ2-7; TRBD1 might be the D (6 bases). The CDR3 has 13 amino acids. Germline V gene data show CDR1 as MNHEY and CDR2 as SVGAGI. Trimming shortened V by 7 bases and J by 3 bases, and 13 bases separated the two germline ends. The CDR3 bases are TGTGCCAGCAATAGGGGGACGATCTACGAGCAGTACTTC. It encodes CASNRGTIYEQYF.

The chain recombines TRBV15 with TRBJ1-5; D is undetermined. Germline-derived CDR1 and CDR2 are LNHNV and YYDKDF (reference sequence). V shed 5 bases and J shed 0 bases, with 8 bases lying between them. The CDR3 is 14 amino acids. The CDR3 is CATSAGYSNQPQHF. The DNA for the CDR3 is TGTGCCACCAGCGCGGGGTATAGCAATCAGCCCCAGCATTTT.

The gene calls are TRBV7-2 and TRBJ1-4; D possibly corresponds to TRBD1 (5 bases). This CDR3 has 15 amino acids. Germline assignment: CDR1 SGHTA and CDR2 FQGNSA. The ends were cut back, 2 bases at V and 4 bases at J, with 11 bases in the middle. The chain's CDR3 is CASSLLDSNNEKLFF. DNA for the CDR3: TGTGCCAGCAGCTTACTTGACAGCAATAATGAAAAACTGTTTTTT. The full variable domain, completed using reference TRBV7-2 and TRBJ1-4, is GAGVSQSPSNKVTEKGKDVELRCDPISGHTALYWYRQSLGQGLEFLIYFQGNSAPDKSGLPSDRFSAERTGGSVSTLTIQRTQQEDSAVYLCASSLLDSNNEKLFFGSGTQLSVL.

The chain uses TRBV5-4 and TRBJ2-1; TRBD2 might be the D (5 bases). V lost 0 bases and J 9 bases, leaving 13 bases between the germline ends. The CDR3 extends over 14 amino acids. Per the germline V gene, CDR1 is SGHNT and CDR2 is YYREEE (reference sequence). The DNA of the CDR3 is TGTGCCAGCAGCTTGGTGGGAGTGGGGAGTGAGCAGTTCTTC. Encoded protein: CASSLVGVGSEQFF. Drawing the rest from reference TRBV5-4 and TRBJ2-1, the complete variable domain is ETGVTQSPTHLIKTRGQQVTLRCSSQSGHNTVSWYQQALGQGPQFIFQYYREEENGRGNFPPRFSGLQFPNYSSELNVNALELDDSALYLCASSLVGVGSEQFFGPGTRLTVL.

This clone was observed a single time. The genes are TRBV7-9 and TRBJ2-7, with 11 bases identical to TRBD1. Germline lookup yields CDR1 SEHNR and CDR2 FQNEAQ (reference sequence). The V gene end was trimmed by 2 bases and the J gene end by 1 base; junction bases not matched to a gene: 4. This CDR3 has 16 residues. The CDR3 region is CASSLSGTGGSYEQYF. In DNA form, the CDR3 reads TGTGCCAGCAGCTTATCCGGGACAGGGGGTTCCTACGAGCAGTACTTC.

This chain connects TRBV27 to TRBJ2-3, with D perhaps matching TRBD2 (6 bases). Looked up from germline, CDR1 is MNHEY and CDR2 is SMNVEV (reference sequence). The germline V and J ends were trimmed by 6 bases and 0 bases, with 19 bases remaining between them. CDR3 size: 17 residues. CDR3 DNA: TGTGCCAGCAGGACACTAGCCGGTCGTGCTAGCACAGATACGCAGTATTTT. This translates into CASRTLAGRASTDTQYF.

This chain links TRBV5-5 with TRBJ2-5; TRBD2 is a possible D gene (6 bases). Germline-derived CDR1 and CDR2 are SGHKS and YYEKEE (reference sequence). The CDR3 spans 17 residues. V was pared by 1 base and J by 3 bases, with 19 bases between. This CDR3 is CASSLSSGSGLKETQYF. The CDR3 region has the DNA TGTGCCAGCAGCTTGAGTAGTGGTAGTGGACTAAAAGAGACCCAGTACTTC.

This rearrangement joins TRBV5-1 to TRBJ2-1, with 10 bases fitting TRBD1. The CDR3 loop spans 16 amino acids. V shed 0 bases and J 2 bases; nucleotides not matched to a gene: 2. The germline V gene encodes CDR1 SGHRS and CDR2 YFSETQ. The CDR3 is CASSLAGTGAYNEQFF. The DNA of the CDR3 is TGCGCCAGCAGCTTGGCCGGGACAGGGGCCTACAATGAGCAGTTCTTC.

The V gene is TRBV5-5, the J gene TRBJ1-2; 10 bases line up with TRBD1. In germline, CDR1 is SGHKS, CDR2 YYEKEE (reference sequence). Germline trimming cut 4 bases from V and 9 bases from J; bases unmatched to any gene: 9. CDR3 length: 14 residues. The CDR3 sequence: CASSPGTGVLSYTF. CDR3 DNA sequence: TGTGCCAGCAGCCCTGGGACAGGGGTCCTCAGCTACACCTTC.

J is TRBJ2-3 and V is TRBV11-2; 8 bases fit TRBD2. V lost 6 bases to trimming and J lost 1 base; unmatched junction nucleotides: 6. The CDR3 consists of 15 residues. The germline CDR1 and CDR2 sequences are SGHAT and FQNNGV. The CDR3: CASSSLAGRTDTQYF. In DNA, the CDR3 is TGTGCCAGCAGTTCGCTAGCGGGCCGCACAGATACGCAGTATTTT.

The V gene is TRBV7-6, the J gene TRBJ1-1, with a tentative D call TRBD1 (6 bases). This CDR3 contains 13 residues. CDR1 SGHVS and CDR2 FNYEAQ come from the germline V gene. V shed 5 bases and J shed 5 bases, with 12 bases lying between them. The CDR3 is CASSVQGRTEAFF. The CDR3 DNA sequence: TGTGCCAGCAGCGTACAGGGTCGTACTGAAGCTTTCTTT.

The chain joins TRBV19 to TRBJ1-2, with 11 bases that match TRBD1. This CDR3 has 14 amino acids. Germline trimming cut 4 bases from V and 5 bases from J; bases unmatched to any gene: 3. The germline CDR1 and CDR2 sequences are LNHDA and SQIVND (reference sequence). The CDR3 nucleotides are TGTGCCAGTAGTACTGGACAGGGGGCATATGGCTACACCTTC. Translated, it gives CASSTGQGAYGYTF.

CDR3 protein: CASSLGREGRELFF. CDR3 sequence (DNA): TGTGCCAGCAGCTTGGGCAGGGAAGGTCGGGAGCTGTTTTTT. This chain joins TRBV5-4 and TRBJ2-2, with D maybe TRBD1 (5 bases). V shed 0 bases and J shed 9 bases, with 12 bases lying between them. This CDR3 has 14 residues. Germline V gene sequence: CDR1 SGHNT, CDR2 YYREEE (reference sequence).

This sequence joins TRBV4-1 and TRBJ1-6; D is undetermined. Germline V gene lookup returns CDR1 MGHRA and CDR2 YSYEKL. Trimming cost V 0 bases and J 9 bases, with 15 bases left between them. The CDR3 length is 16 residues. The CDR3 DNA reads TGCGCCAGCAGCCAAGATGGAGGGATCGTTCTTTCACCCCTCCACTTT. It translates to CASSQDGGIVLSPLHF.

The chain joins TRBV7-9 to TRBJ1-1, with TRBD1 matching 7 bases. The germline gives CDR1 SEHNR, CDR2 FQNEAQ (reference sequence). Trimming took 4 bases from V and 2 from J; bases not matched to a gene: 4. The CDR3 covers 14 residues. The CDR3 region has the DNA TGTGCCAGCAGCTGGGGACAGAAAAACACTGAAGCTTTCTTT. This sequence encodes CASSWGQKNTEAFF.

This chain connects TRBV5-3 to TRBJ1-6, with 7 bases aligning to TRBD1. TRBV5-3 is an ORF, and what it does is uncertain. Losses at the gene ends were 1 base for V and 9 bases for J; bases not matched to a gene: 16. The CDR3 totals 18 residues. CDR3 nucleotide sequence: TGTGCCAGAAGCTTGTCCTCGGGACAGAGTCTAAGGGGTTCACCCCTCCACTTT. Its translation is CARSLSSGQSLRGSPLHF.

The genes are TRBV27 and TRBJ2-1; 12 bases fit TRBD2. This CDR3 has 17 amino acids. The trim removed 4 bases at V and 2 bases at J, leaving 6 bases unmatched. The germline V gene encodes CDR1 MNHEY and CDR2 SMNVEV (reference sequence). CDR3 region: CASSSPSSGGAYNEQFF. Here the CDR3 DNA reads TGTGCCAGCAGTTCCCCCTCTAGCGGGGGGGCCTACAATGAGCAGTTCTTC.

V is TRBV7-3 and J is TRBJ2-3; 9 nucleotides align to TRBD2. The CDR3 has 20 amino acids. The germline gives CDR1 SGHTA, CDR2 FQGTGA. V gave up 1 base and J gave up 2 bases; unmatched junction bases: 16. The CDR3 loop is CASSLIPWGSGGSHTDTQYF. In DNA, the CDR3 is TGTGCCAGCAGCTTAATCCCCTGGGGAAGCGGGGGGTCCCACACAGATACGCAGTATTTT.